The 10 T cell receptor beta chains listed next were all sequenced from one sample in a study of cytomegalovirus exposure and HLA in healthy donors. The PCR had 60 Vbeta and 13 Jbeta primers. Assay used: immunoSEQ multiplex PCR; TCRdb lists only in-frame clones, some missing. The top ten clones hold roughly 0.31% of a sample with roughly 290,000 clones, 80% of them seen once. The sample was PBMCs. The receptors stem from a girl aged 2-10 years in good health and CMV-seronegative.

This clone was seen a handful of times. This chain links TRBV28 with TRBJ1-3; 8 bases align to TRBD1. The V segment lost 6 bases and the J segment 3 bases; nucleotides outside the gene matches: 4. The CDR3 has 14 amino acids. CDR1 and CDR2 from the germline V gene are MDHEN and SYDVKM. The CDR3 is CASSRQGNGNTIYF. The CDR3 bases are TGTGCCAGCAGCCGACAGGGGAATGGAAACACCATATATTTT.

The chain couples TRBV27 to TRBJ1-1, with unresolved D. The V gene's germline CDR1 is MNHEY and CDR2 SMNVEV (reference sequence). The V gene lost 4 bases and the J gene lost 12 bases, with 24 bases spanning the gap. This CDR3 has 15 residues. CDR3 sequence (DNA): TGTGCCAGCAGTTCCCCCGTCCGCCGCGCTAAGACAACTTTCTTT. As protein: CASSSPVRRAKTTFF.

There are a few counts of this clone. The chain employs TRBV12-5 and TRBJ2-1, with 7 bases that match TRBD1. The germline V gene has CDR1 LGHNT and CDR2 FRNRAP. CDR3 length equals 14 residues. Unmatched junction bases numbered 6, after V lost 3 bases and J lost 7 bases. The CDR3 DNA follows: TGTGCTAGTGGTTTTACCGACAGGGCGAATGAGCAGTTCTTC. Protein sequence: CASGFTDRANEQFF.

The V gene is TRBV5-4, the J gene TRBJ2-3, with 7 bases that match TRBD1. Trimming at V came to 2 bases and at J to 6 bases, leaving 6 bases not matched to a gene. The CDR3 has 14 residues. Per germline, CDR1 SGHNT and CDR2 YYREEE (reference sequence). CDR3 in DNA: TGTGCCAGCAGCTTTGACGGGACAGTGGATACGCAGTATTTT. Its protein product is CASSFDGTVDTQYF.

The V call is TRBV2, the J call TRBJ2-3; a weak D match, TRBD1 (5 bases). V was cut by 3 bases and J by 4 bases, with 8 bases left in between. The CDR3 loop spans 13 amino acids. Germline CDR1 is SNHLY and CDR2 is FYNNEI. CDR3 nucleotides: TGTGCCAGCAGTGAGGGGCGCCCAGATACGCAGTATTTT. Translated, it gives CASSEGRPDTQYF.

The V call is TRBV28, the J call TRBJ2-3; 11 nucleotides match TRBD2. J was trimmed by 5 bases and V by 1 base; bases with no gene match: 5. Germline lookup yields CDR1 MDHEN and CDR2 SYDVKM. The CDR3 runs to 16 residues. The CDR3, as DNA: TGTGCCAGCAGTTTATTAGTTCTAGCGGGGGGAGATACGCAGTATTTT. This codes for CASSLLVLAGGDTQYF. Based on the CDR3 plus reference TRBV28 and TRBJ2-3, the full variable domain is DVKVTQSSRYLVKRTGEKVFLECVQDMDHENMFWYRQDPGLGLRLIYFSYDVKMKEKGDIPEGYSVSREKKERFSLILESASTNQTSMYLCASSLLVLAGGDTQYFGPGTRLTVL.

The chain uses TRBV28 and TRBJ2-7, with D possibly TRBD2 on 5 matching bases. The V gene's germline CDR1 is MDHEN and CDR2 SYDVKM. V lost 4 bases and J 4 bases, leaving 11 bases between the germline ends. The CDR3 consists of 13 residues. The CDR3: CASSSEALYEQYF. CDR3 coding DNA: TGTGCCAGCAGTTCGGAGGCTTTATACGAGCAGTACTTC.

The CDR3 sequence: CSASHDYGYTF. As DNA, the CDR3 is TGCAGTGCTAGTCATGACTATGGCTACACCTTC. V is TRBV20-1 and J is TRBJ1-2; D uncertain. The CDR3 spans 11 residues. V gave up 3 bases and J gave up 3 bases, with 5 bases separating them. In germline, CDR1 is DFQATT, CDR2 SNEGSKA (reference sequence).

The chain employs TRBV5-4 and TRBJ1-2, with 11 bases lining up with TRBD1. Trimming took 3 bases from V and 4 from J; bases not matched to a gene: 8. The CDR3 covers 16 residues. Germline CDR1 reads SGHNT; CDR2 reads YYREEE (reference sequence). The CDR3, as DNA: TGTGCCAGCAGCTCCTCCGGGACAGGGGGTGCCTATGGCTACACCTTC. This translates into CASSSSGTGGAYGYTF.

The chain couples TRBV28 to TRBJ2-1; 8 bases are shared with TRBD1. The CDR3 has 16 amino acids. V gave up 3 bases and J gave up 0 bases; unmatched junction bases: 4. The germline V gene has CDR1 MDHEN and CDR2 SYDVKM. The CDR3 protein is CASSFGQGSSYNEQFF. CDR3 nucleotide sequence: TGTGCCAGCAGTTTCGGACAGGGAAGCTCCTACAATGAGCAGTTCTTC.